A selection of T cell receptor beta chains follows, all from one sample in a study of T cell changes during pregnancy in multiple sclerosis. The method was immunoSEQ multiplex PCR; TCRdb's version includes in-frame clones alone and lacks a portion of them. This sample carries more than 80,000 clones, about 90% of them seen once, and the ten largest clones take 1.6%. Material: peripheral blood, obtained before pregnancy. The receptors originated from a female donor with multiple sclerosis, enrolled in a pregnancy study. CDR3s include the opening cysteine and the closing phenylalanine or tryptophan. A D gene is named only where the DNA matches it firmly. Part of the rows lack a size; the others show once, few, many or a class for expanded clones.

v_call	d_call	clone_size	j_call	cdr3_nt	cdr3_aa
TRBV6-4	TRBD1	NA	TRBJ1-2	TGTGCCAGCAGCGCCGGGACAGGGGGCTATGGCTACACCTTC	CASSAGTGGYGYTF
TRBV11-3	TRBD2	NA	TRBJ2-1	TGTGCCAGCAGCCCACTCGAAGGACTAGCGGTTACCAATGAGCAGTTCTTC	CASSPLEGLAVTNEQFF
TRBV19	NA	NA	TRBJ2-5	TGTGCCAGTAGTATTTACCAGGGAGAGACCCAGTACTTC	CASSIYQGETQYF
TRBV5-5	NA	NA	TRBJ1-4	TGTGCCAGCAGCAAAAGACTGCCCCAGGAAAAACTGTTTTTT	CASSKRLPQEKLFF
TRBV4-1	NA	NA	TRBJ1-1	TGCGCCAGCAGCCAAGAACAAATCTTGAACACTGAAGCTTTCTTT	CASSQEQILNTEAFF
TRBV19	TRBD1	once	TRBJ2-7	TGTGCCAGTAGTACCCAACAGGGGAACTACGAGCAGTACTTC	CASSTQQGNYEQYF
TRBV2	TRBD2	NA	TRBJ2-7	TGTGCCAGCAAGACTCAGGGAGGGAGCTCCTACGAGCAGTACTTC	CASKTQGGSSYEQYF
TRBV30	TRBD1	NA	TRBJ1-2	TGTGCCTGGATTACCGGGACAGGGGCGGGCGGCTACACCTTC	CAWITGTGAGGYTF
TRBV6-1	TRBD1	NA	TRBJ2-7	TGTGCCAGCAGTGAAACCCAGGGGGATAGCTCCTACGAGCAGTACTTC	CASSETQGDSSYEQYF
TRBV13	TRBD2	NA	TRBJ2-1	TGTGCCAGCAGCCGAATACGGCTGGCGGGGGAGGGATCCTACAATGAGCAGTTCTTC	CASSRIRLAGEGSYNEQFF
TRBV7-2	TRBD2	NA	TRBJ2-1	TGTGCCAGCAGCTTGACTAGCCCACAATACAATGAGCAGTTCTTC	CASSLTSPQYNEQFF
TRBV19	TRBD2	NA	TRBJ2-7	TGTGCCAGTAGTATGACTAGCGGAACCTACGAGCAGTACTTC	CASSMTSGTYEQYF
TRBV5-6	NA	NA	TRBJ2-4	TGTGCCAGCAGCTTGTTCGGGGGGCAGGGAAAAAACATTCAGTACTTC	CASSLFGGQGKNIQYF
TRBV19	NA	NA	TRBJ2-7	TGTGCCAGTAGTATTCGATCGGACAAAACCTACGAGCAGTACTTC	CASSIRSDKTYEQYF
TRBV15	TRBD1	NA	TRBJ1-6	TGTGCCACCCGCCATACCGGGACAGAAAATTCACCCCTCCACTTT	CATRHTGTENSPLHF
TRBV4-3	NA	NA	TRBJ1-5	TGCGCCAGCAGCCTCACCGGCAGACTCGGTCAGCCCCAGCATTTT	CASSLTGRLGQPQHF
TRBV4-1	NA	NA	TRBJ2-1	TGCGCCAGCAGCCAAGATGGAGCGTCCAATGAGCAGTTCTTC	CASSQDGASNEQFF
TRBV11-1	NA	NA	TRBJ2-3	TGTGCCAGCAGCCTTCAGGGGCAGGGAGATACGCAGTATTTT	CASSLQGQGDTQYF
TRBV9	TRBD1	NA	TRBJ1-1	TGTGCCAGCAGCGTAGGTGTGGGACAGGCAAACACTGAAGCTTTCTTT	CASSVGVGQANTEAFF
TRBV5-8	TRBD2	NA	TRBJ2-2	TGTGCCAGCAGCCCGGTCGGGACTAGCGGAGACACCGGGGAGCTGTTTTTT	CASSPVGTSGDTGELFF
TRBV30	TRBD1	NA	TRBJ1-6	TGTGCCTGGTATTCTCCAGGGGGCCATAATTCACCCCTCCACTTT	CAWYSPGGHNSPLHF
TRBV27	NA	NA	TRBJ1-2	TGTGCCAGCAGTTTTGGCGGCAGTAGTAGTTTGGGCTACACCTTC	CASSFGGSSSLGYTF
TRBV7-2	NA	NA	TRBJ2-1	TGTGCCAGCAGCCCCGGTAGGGGTGTTCGCAATGAGCAGTTCTTC	CASSPGRGVRNEQFF
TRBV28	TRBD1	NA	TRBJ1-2	TGTGCCAGCAAGCCAGGGGGCGTCTTAGGTGGCTACACCTTC	CASKPGGVLGGYTF
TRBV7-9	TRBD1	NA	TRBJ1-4	TGTGCCAGCAGCTTAGGGGACAGGGTCAATGAAAAACTGTTTTTT	CASSLGDRVNEKLFF
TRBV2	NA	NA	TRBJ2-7	TGTGCCAGCTTCGGACTACCATCCTACGAGCAGTACTTC	CASFGLPSYEQYF
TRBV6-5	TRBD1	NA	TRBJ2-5	TGTGCCAGCAGTGTCGACAGGGCGGAGACCCAGTACTTC	CASSVDRAETQYF
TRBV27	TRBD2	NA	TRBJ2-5	TGTGCCAGCAGTCCGGGACTAGCGATATACGAGACCCAGTACTTC	CASSPGLAIYETQYF
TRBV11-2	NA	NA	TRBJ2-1	TGTGCCAGCAGCTTAGTACAGTACAATGAGCAGTTCTTC	CASSLVQYNEQFF
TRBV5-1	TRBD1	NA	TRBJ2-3	TGCGCCAGTGGGACAGGGGGCAACACAGATACGCAGTATTTT	CASGTGGNTDTQYF
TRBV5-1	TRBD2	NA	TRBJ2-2	TGCGCCAGCAGCTCATCCGGGACTAGCACGAACACCGGGGAGCTGTTTTTT	CASSSSGTSTNTGELFF
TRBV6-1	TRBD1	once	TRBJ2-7	TGTGCCAGCAGCCGGGGGACAGGAGAATACGAGCAGTACTTC	CASSRGTGEYEQYF
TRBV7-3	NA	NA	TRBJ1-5	TGTGCCAGCTCCGAGATATTTTGGCAGCCCCAGCATTTT	CASSEIFWQPQHF
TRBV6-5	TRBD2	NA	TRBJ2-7	TGTGCCAGCAATCTACTAGCGGGGTCCTACGAGCAGTACTTC	CASNLLAGSYEQYF
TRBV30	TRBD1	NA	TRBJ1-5	TGTGCCTGGAGTGTAGGGACAGGGTTAGAACAGCCCCAGCATTTT	CAWSVGTGLEQPQHF
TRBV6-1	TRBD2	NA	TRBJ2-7	TGTGCCAGCAGTGAATCTTCCGGGACTAGCGGCTACGAGCAGTACTTC	CASSESSGTSGYEQYF